A single sample is the source of the 12 T cell receptor beta chains below, sequenced in a study of shared clonotypes between healthy human individuals. Assay: immunoSEQ multiplex PCR; the TCRdb copy retains only in-frame clones and omits some. This sample has approximately 980,000 clones, with about 80% found just once. The specimen sequenced was memory CD4+ T cells sorted from blood. Subset given: CD45RA-negative fraction. These receptors originate from a man younger than 30 in good health.

The rearrangement links TRBV19 to TRBJ2-7; 9 bases are a match to TRBD1. The CDR3 has 12 residues. V was pared by 8 bases and J by 9 bases, with 8 bases of the junction left unmatched. Germline assignment: CDR1 LNHDA and CDR2 SQIVND (reference sequence). The CDR3 loop reads CASGTGLDRQYF. CDR3 DNA: TGTGCCAGTGGGACAGGGTTGGACCGGCAGTACTTC.

V usage is TRBV6-6 and J usage is TRBJ2-1; D remains unclear. Trimming stripped 4 bases from V and 7 bases from J, with 5 bases between. Looked up from germline, CDR1 is MNHNY and CDR2 is SVGAGI (reference sequence). CDR3 length: 11 amino acids. The DNA of the CDR3 is TGTGCCAGCAGTTCCACAAATGAGCAGTTCTTC. Its translation is CASSSTNEQFF.

The genes are TRBV27 and TRBJ1-6; D possibly corresponds to TRBD1 (5 bases). The germline V gene has CDR1 MNHEY and CDR2 SMNVEV (reference sequence). V gave up 2 bases and J gave up 3 bases, with 8 bases separating them. This CDR3 spans 15 amino acids. The CDR3 sequence is CASSLRQNYNSPLHF. The CDR3 DNA sequence: TGTGCCAGCAGTTTAAGACAGAACTATAATTCACCCCTCCACTTT.

This clone has only a few counts. The chain links TRBV18 to TRBJ2-7, with 12 nucleotides matching TRBD2. Germline CDR1 reads KGHSH; CDR2 reads LQKENI. V shed 5 bases and J 4 bases; nucleotides not matched to a gene: 0. The length of the CDR3 is 13 residues. CDR3 sequence (DNA): TGTGCCAGCTCAGGACTAGCGGGATACGAGCAGTACTTC. This gives the protein CASSGLAGYEQYF. Full variable domain (outside the CDR3, taken from reference TRBV18 and TRBJ2-7): NAGVMQNPRHLVRRRGQEARLRCSPMKGHSHVYWYRQLPEEGLKFMVYLQKENIIDESGMPKERFSAEFPKEGPSILRIQQVVRGDSAAYFCASSGLAGYEQYFGPGTRLTVT.

This clone has just a few counts. The junction shows a germline mismatch at one end, possibly a read error. This chain joins TRBV9 and TRBJ1-5, with TRBD1 matching over 7 bases. The CDR3 runs 15 residues. CDR1 SGDLS and CDR2 YYNGEE come from the germline V gene. CDR3 DNA: TGTGCCAGCAGTGTAGGGGGGACAGACAATCAGCCCCAGCATTTT. Translating gives CASSVGGTDNQPQHF.

The genes are TRBV6-5 and TRBJ2-2, with D tentatively TRBD2 (5 bases). This CDR3 is built from 14 residues. CDR1 is MNHEY and CDR2 is SVGAGI in the germline V gene. V was cut by 6 bases and J by 5 bases, with 13 bases left in between. The CDR3 sequence is CASRNRGLTGELFF. CDR3 nucleotides: TGTGCCAGCAGGAATCGGGGTCTTACCGGGGAGCTGTTTTTT.

This clone has more than one count but fewer than ten. This chain joins TRBV19 and TRBJ2-5; D is undetermined. The CDR3 spans 14 residues. Germline lookup yields CDR1 LNHDA and CDR2 SQIVND (reference sequence). V lost 5 bases, J lost 5 bases, and 15 bases lay in between. The CDR3 is CASSPRFYVETQYF. As DNA, the CDR3 is TGTGCCAGTAGTCCCCGGTTTTATGTGGAGACCCAGTACTTC. Together with reference TRBV19 and TRBJ2-5, the CDR3 gives the full variable domain: DGGITQSPKYLFRKEGQNVTLSCEQNLNHDAMYWYRQDPGQGLRLIYYSQIVNDFQKGDIAEGYSVSREKKESFPLTVTSAQKNPTAFYLCASSPRFYVETQYFGPGTRLLVL.

This clone was detected once. The rearrangement links TRBV7-9 to TRBJ2-5; D possibly corresponds to TRBD1 (6 bases). In germline, CDR1 is SEHNR, CDR2 FQNEAQ (reference sequence). The V gene lost 5 bases and the J gene lost 0 bases, with 10 bases spanning the gap. CDR3 size: 14 residues. The DNA for the CDR3 is TGTGCCAGCAGCATAAGGACAGACCAAGAGACCCAGTACTTC. Translated: CASSIRTDQETQYF.

The chain recombines TRBV5-6 with TRBJ1-4; D unclear. Trimming left V 1 base short and J 2 bases short, with 6 bases between. This CDR3 comprises 14 residues. Germline V gene sequence: CDR1 SGHDT, CDR2 YYEEEE. CDR3 DNA sequence: TGTGCCAGCAGCTTGCGGCATACTAATGAAAAACTGTTTTTT. This codes for CASSLRHTNEKLFF. Full variable domain (outside the CDR3, taken from reference TRBV5-6 and TRBJ1-4): DAGVTQSPTHLIKTRGQQVTLRCSPKSGHDTVSWYQQALGQGPQFIFQYYEEEERQRGNFPDRFSGHQFPNYSSELNVNALLLGDSALYLCASSLRHTNEKLFFGSGTQLSVL.

With regard to this clone: The limits of the CDR3 on the DNA are not certain, so only TCRdb's listed CDR3 is given. This CDR3 is CASSLTGRDFGNEQFF. The V and J genes are TRBV27 and TRBJ2-1; the D call TRBD2 from the table was never checked on the DNA. A total of 16 residues make up the CDR3, ends included. In germline, CDR1 is MNHEY, CDR2 SMNVEV (reference sequence).

This chain links TRBV2 with TRBJ1-4, with 11 bases identical to TRBD1. Germline loops: CDR1 SNHLY, CDR2 FYNNEI. This CDR3 spans 14 amino acids. The trim removed 5 bases at V and 7 bases at J, leaving 3 bases unmatched. The CDR3 nucleotides are TGTGCCAGCAGTACGGACAGGGGGCGTGAAAAACTGTTTTTT. Translating gives CASSTDRGREKLFF.

The genes are TRBV5-1 and TRBJ2-5; the match to TRBD2 covers 7 bases. This CDR3 comprises 14 residues. V gave up 4 bases and J gave up 0 bases; unmatched junction bases: 3. Germline CDR1 and CDR2: SGHRS and YFSETQ. The CDR3 loop is CASSLGLDQETQYF. CDR3 sequence (DNA): TGCGCCAGCAGCCTAGGACTAGACCAAGAGACCCAGTACTTC.